The next 30 T cell receptor beta chains were all read from a single sample in a study of T-cell memory formation after mild COVID-19. TCRdb re-called the 5' RACE reads through MiXCR, storing one row per CDR3 protein. Here the sample spans 300,000 to 400,000 distinct CDR3 sequences, roughly 20% being singletons. Sequencing was performed on PBMCs or a T cell subset sorted from them (not recorded which). The receptor source for this set is an adult woman who had mild COVID-19 (a few samples of this study predate the infection). Cell type and time point are not known.

This clonotype was seen a handful of times. The V gene is TRBV5-6, the J gene TRBJ1-5; D is uncertain. V lost 0 bases to trimming and J lost 3 bases, with 4 bases between them. The CDR3 spans 13 residues. Germline V gene lookup returns CDR1 SGHDT and CDR2 YYEEEE. The CDR3 loop reads CASSLGDNQPQHF. In DNA form, the CDR3 reads TGTGCCAGCAGCTTGGGGGACAATCAGCCCCAGCATTTT. The variable domain in full, completed from reference TRBV5-6 and TRBJ1-5, reads DAGVTQSPTHLIKTRGQQVTLRCSPKSGHDTVSWYQQALGQGPQFIFQYYEEEERQRGNFPDRFSGHQFPNYSSELNVNALLLGDSALYLCASSLGDNQPQHFGDGTRLSIL.

The rearrangement joins TRBV14 to TRBJ1-3, with D hard to call. V was shortened by 2 bases and J by 0 bases, with 14 bases between the two germline ends. Germline lookup yields CDR1 SGHDN and CDR2 FVKESK. This CDR3 spans 17 amino acids. The CDR3 loop is CASSQFEGTYSGNTIYF. CDR3 sequence (DNA): TGTGCCAGCAGCCAATTCGAGGGAACTTACTCTGGAAACACCATATATTTT.

This chain uses TRBV7-6 with TRBJ2-7, with 9 bases that match TRBD1. Looked up from germline, CDR1 is SGHVS and CDR2 is FNYEAQ. The CDR3 loop spans 15 amino acids. V gave up 4 bases and J gave up 4 bases; unmatched junction bases: 8. Here the CDR3 reads CASSSDRGNRYEQYF. CDR3 nucleotide sequence: TGTGCCAGCAGCTCGGACAGGGGAAATAGGTACGAGCAGTACTTC. The entire variable domain, with the rest obtained from reference TRBV7-6 and TRBJ2-7, is as follows: GAGVSQSPRYKVTKRGQDVALRCDPISGHVSLYWYRQALGQGPEFLTYFNYEAQQDKSGLPNDRFSAERPEGSISTLTIQRTEQRDSAMYRCASSSDRGNRYEQYFGPGTRLTVT.

This clonotype came up a few times. The chain couples TRBV20-1 to TRBJ1-1; D is unclear. CDR1 and CDR2 (germline): DFQATT, SNEGSKA (reference sequence). With 1 base removed from V and 7 bases from J, the gap between germline ends came to 4 bases. This CDR3 is built from 10 residues. The CDR3 loop is CSARVLEAFF. The CDR3 nucleotides read TGCAGTGCTAGAGTTCTTGAAGCTTTCTTT.

The chain uses TRBV18 and TRBJ1-1; D gene uncertain. Germline assignment: CDR1 KGHSH and CDR2 LQKENI. This CDR3 is 13 amino acids long. The V gene lost 7 bases and the J gene lost 1 base, with 10 bases spanning the gap. The chain's CDR3 is CASCAVGNTEAFF. CDR3 DNA: TGTGCCAGCTGTGCAGTCGGGAACACTGAAGCTTTCTTT.

This clonotype was seen at least ten times. The rearrangement uses TRBV5-1 and TRBJ2-3; D gene unclear. The CDR3 runs 14 residues. The V end lost 0 bases, the J end lost 1 base, and 6 bases lay between the germline ends. Germline CDR1 is SGHRS and CDR2 is YFSETQ. The CDR3 region is CASSLGTGTDTQYF. The CDR3 DNA is TGCGCCAGCAGCTTGGGTACAGGCACAGATACGCAGTATTTT.

This clonotype was counted between two and nine times. The rearrangement uses TRBV10-3 and TRBJ2-7, with 7 bases identical to TRBD1. The ends lost 6 bases at V and 2 bases at J; junction bases unmatched: 7. Looked up from germline, CDR1 is ENHRY and CDR2 is SYGVKD. The CDR3 sequence is 14 residues long. The CDR3 sequence is CAIRDHGTAYEQYF. The CDR3 DNA reads as TGTGCCATCAGGGACCACGGGACAGCCTACGAGCAGTACTTC.

The chain has TRBV20-1 and TRBJ2-3; D may be TRBD1 or TRBD2 (7 bases each). The CDR3 loop spans 14 amino acids. CDR1 and CDR2 from the germline V gene are DFQATT and SNEGSKA (reference sequence). V gave up 1 base and J gave up 7 bases, with 15 bases separating them. The CDR3 loop is CSARGLQGGNTQYF. CDR3 nucleotide sequence: TGCAGTGCTAGAGGCCTCCAGGGGGGGAATACGCAGTATTTT.

This clonotype was observed a few times. The chain carries TRBV5-1 and TRBJ2-7; a possible D gene is TRBD1 (6 bases). With 0 bases removed from V and 0 bases from J, the gap between germline ends came to 10 bases. CDR1 and CDR2 (germline): SGHRS, YFSETQ. The CDR3 has 15 residues. CDR3: CASSLGGPSSYEQYF. DNA of the CDR3: TGCGCCAGCAGCTTGGGGGGGCCGAGCTCCTACGAGCAGTACTTC.

This clonotype was observed a few times. The chain has TRBV12-3 or TRBV12-4 and TRBJ1-1; D is unresolved. Trimming cost V 6 bases and J 1 base, with 9 bases left between them. CDR3 length: 13 amino acids. CDR3 sequence (DNA): TGTGCCAGCAGGCGGGGAGGGAACACTGAAGCTTTCTTT. Encoded protein: CASRRGGNTEAFF.

This rearrangement joins TRBV20-1 to TRBJ2-7; 10 bases agree with TRBD2. Germline-derived CDR1 and CDR2 are DFQATT and SNEGSKA (reference sequence). The junction had 11 bases not matched to a gene; V was cut back by 0 bases and J by 3 bases. The CDR3 has 17 residues. The CDR3 DNA follows: TGCAGTGCTAGAGATCGGCTAGCGGGAGCCGGGGGCTACGAGCAGTACTTC. Its protein product is CSARDRLAGAGGYEQYF.

The rearrangement uses TRBV5-4 and TRBJ2-7, with D perhaps matching TRBD2 (6 bases). Germline V gives CDR1 SGHNT, CDR2 YYREEE (reference sequence). This CDR3 spans 15 amino acids. V lost 0 bases and J lost 0, with 10 bases in between. The CDR3 nucleotides are TGTGCCAGCAGCTTGGATCGGGACTCCTCCTACGAGCAGTACTTC. It yields the protein CASSLDRDSSYEQYF.

This clonotype was detected only a few times. This CDR3 reads CAWSRGLNTEAFF. The DNA for the CDR3 is TGTGCCTGGAGCCGAGGATTGAACACTGAAGCTTTCTTT. The gene calls are TRBV30 and TRBJ1-1; D not certain. Per the germline V gene, CDR1 is GTSNPN and CDR2 is SVGIG (reference sequence). Trimming removed 3 bases from V and 0 bases from J, with 8 bases in between. This CDR3 region has 13 residues.

This clonotype was counted at least ten times. This chain connects TRBV7-2 to TRBJ2-5; maybe TRBD2 (5 bases). The CDR3 sequence is 12 residues long. Trimming cost V 2 bases and J 5 bases, with 6 bases left between them. Germline V gene data show CDR1 as SGHTA and CDR2 as FQGNSA. Here the CDR3 reads CASSLRGETQYF. DNA of the CDR3: TGTGCCAGCAGCTTAAGAGGGGAGACCCAGTACTTC.

The V gene is TRBV20-1, the J gene TRBJ1-2; D is ambiguous. CDR1 and CDR2 from the germline V gene are DFQATT and SNEGSKA (reference sequence). Between the trimmed V and J ends, which lost 3 bases and 9 bases, there was a span of 14 bases. The CDR3 runs to 12 residues. CDR3 DNA: TGCAGTGCTAGTTATGATCCTTATCGCTACACCTTC. Translated: CSASYDPYRYTF.

DNA of the CDR3: TGTGCCAGCAGTTACCTGGCCCGGACTCGGGCGGGAGGATGGGAGCAGTTCTTC. This codes for CASSYLARTRAGGWEQFF. This rearrangement joins TRBV6-2 or TRBV6-3 to TRBJ2-1; TRBD2 aligns across 8 bases. Trimming took 2 bases from V and 10 from J; bases not matched to a gene: 19. CDR3 length: 18 residues. Germline values: CDR1 MNHEY, CDR2 SVGEGT.

The V call is TRBV12-3 or TRBV12-4, the J call TRBJ2-5; the match to TRBD2 covers 13 bases. Losses at the gene ends were 6 bases for V and 3 bases for J; bases not matched to a gene: 4. The CDR3 length is 15 residues. CDR3 in amino acids: CASRPGLAGEETQYF. The CDR3 DNA follows: TGTGCCAGCAGACCCGGACTAGCGGGGGAAGAGACCCAGTACTTC.

This clonotype was counted between two and nine times. The chain has TRBV20-1 and TRBJ1-2; 8 nucleotides line up with TRBD1. This CDR3 is 14 amino acids long. Germline lookup yields CDR1 DFQATT and CDR2 SNEGSKA (reference sequence). Trimming removed 3 bases from V and 5 bases from J; junction bases left unmatched: 8. In DNA, the CDR3 is TGCAGTGCTAGCCGTACCGGGACAGGTTATGGCTACACCTTC. This sequence encodes CSASRTGTGYGYTF.

This clonotype has more than one count but fewer than ten. The CDR3 coding sequence is TGTGCCAGCAGTTACTCGACGGTGGAAAAACTGTTTTTT. Protein product: CASSYSTVEKLFF. The chain links TRBV6-6 to TRBJ1-4; D is unresolved. Germline assignment: CDR1 MNHNY and CDR2 SVGAGI (reference sequence). The V end was cut by 0 bases, the J end by 8 bases, with 7 bases between. This CDR3 comprises 13 residues.

The chain combines TRBV19 with TRBJ1-2; 7 bases match TRBD1. The junction had 17 bases not matched to a gene; V was cut back by 6 bases and J by 7 bases. There are 16 residues in the CDR3. Germline CDR1 is LNHDA and CDR2 is SQIVND (reference sequence). CDR3 protein: CASSGIGQVREGGYTF. The CDR3 nucleotides read TGTGCCAGTAGCGGGATTGGACAGGTGCGTGAGGGTGGCTACACCTTC.

This clonotype was observed many times. The V and J genes are TRBV4-3 and TRBJ1-2, with a tentative D call TRBD1 (5 bases). This CDR3 comprises 15 residues. The germline gives CDR1 LGHNA, CDR2 YSLEER. Trimming removed 2 bases from V and 3 bases from J, with 13 bases in between. This CDR3 reads CASSQSRQPYYGYTF. CDR3 sequence (DNA): TGCGCCAGCAGCCAATCCAGACAGCCTTACTATGGCTACACCTTC.

This clonotype was seen more than once but under ten times. This rearrangement joins TRBV12-3 or TRBV12-4 to TRBJ2-7; D might be TRBD2 (6 bases). This CDR3 region has 13 residues. The V end lost 5 bases, the J end lost 1 base, and 9 bases lay between the germline ends. The DNA for the CDR3 is TGTGCCAGCAGTCGGGAGTTTTCCTACGAGCAGTACTTC. Protein product: CASSREFSYEQYF.

Only a few counts were recorded for this clonotype. The chain combines TRBV7-2 with TRBJ2-1; D unclear. CDR1 and CDR2 from the germline V gene are SGHTA and FQGNSA. The CDR3 spans 13 residues. V was clipped by 1 base and J by 7 bases, with 8 bases between them. This CDR3 is CASSLGLGNEQFF. The DNA for the CDR3 is TGTGCCAGCAGCTTAGGCCTAGGAAATGAGCAGTTCTTC.

The J gene is TRBJ2-7, the V gene TRBV7-9, with D unresolved. The CDR3 sequence is 11 residues long. The germline V and J ends were trimmed by 1 base and 5 bases, with 3 bases remaining between them. Germline loops: CDR1 SEHNR, CDR2 FQNEAQ (reference sequence). CDR3 DNA sequence: TGTGCCAGCAGCTTAGTAGACGAGCAGTACTTC. Its protein is CASSLVDEQYF. The full variable domain, with the rest looked up from reference TRBV7-9 and TRBJ2-7, is DTGVSQNPRHKITKRGQNVTFRCDPISEHNRLYWYRQTLGQGPEFLTYFQNEAQLEKSRLLSDRFSAERPKGSFSTLEIQRTEQGDSAMYLCASSLVDEQYFGPGTRLTVT.

This chain links TRBV6-5 with TRBJ1-1; a possible D gene is TRBD1 (5 bases). Trimming cost V 0 bases and J 4 bases, with 9 bases left between them. The CDR3 has 14 residues. CDR1 MNHEY and CDR2 SVGAGI come from the germline V gene. The CDR3: CASSYSRGVTEAFF. In DNA, the CDR3 is TGTGCCAGCAGTTACTCGCGGGGGGTCACTGAAGCTTTCTTT.

The rearrangement joins TRBV20-1 to TRBJ1-1; 7 bases are shared with TRBD1. Looked up from germline, CDR1 is DFQATT and CDR2 is SNEGSKA (reference sequence). V lost 6 bases and J lost 0; bases outside the gene matches: 4. This CDR3 contains 13 residues. The CDR3: CSAPGQMNTEAFF. The CDR3 nucleotides are TGCAGTGCACCGGGACAGATGAACACTGAAGCTTTCTTT.

V is TRBV18 and J is TRBJ2-7; weak D call: TRBD2 (6 bases). CDR1 and CDR2 from the germline V gene are KGHSH and LQKENI. V shed 0 bases and J shed 1 base, with 7 bases lying between them. The CDR3 is 14 residues long. The CDR3, as DNA: TGTGCCAGCTCACCACCAAGCGGGTCCTACGAGCAGTACTTC. Translated: CASSPPSGSYEQYF. Using reference TRBV18 and TRBJ2-7 for the parts outside the CDR3, the full variable domain is NAGVMQNPRHLVRRRGQEARLRCSPMKGHSHVYWYRQLPEEGLKFMVYLQKENIIDESGMPKERFSAEFPKEGPSILRIQQVVRGDSAAYFCASSPPSGSYEQYFGPGTRLTVT.

CDR3 DNA sequence: TGTGCCAGCAGACTCACAGGGGGCGATGGCTACACCTTC. It is translated as CASRLTGGDGYTF. The V gene is TRBV2, the J gene TRBJ1-2, with TRBD1 matching over 9 bases. The CDR3 is made up of 13 amino acids. Looked up from germline, CDR1 is SNHLY and CDR2 is FYNNEI. V lost 6 bases, J lost 6 bases, and 5 bases stayed unmatched.

The V call is TRBV30, the J call TRBJ2-5, with 11 positions matching TRBD2. Trimming removed 2 bases from V and 5 bases from J; junction bases left unmatched: 4. Germline lookup yields CDR1 GTSNPN and CDR2 SVGIG (reference sequence). The CDR3 runs to 14 residues. As DNA, the CDR3 is TGTGCCTGGAGTCTAGCGGGAGGTCTGGAGACCCAGTACTTC. Amino acid sequence: CAWSLAGGLETQYF. Complete variable domain (other parts from reference TRBV30 and TRBJ2-5): SQTIHQWPATLVQPVGSPLSLECTVEGTSNPNLYWYRQAAGRGLQLLFYSVGIGQISSEVPQNLSASRPQDRQFILSSKKLLLSDSGFYLCAWSLAGGLETQYFGPGTRLLVL.

J is TRBJ1-5 and V is TRBV6-6; tentative D call: TRBD1 (5 bases). Deletions cut 3 bases from V and 0 bases from J, with 12 bases between. The V gene's germline CDR1 is MNHNY and CDR2 SVGAGI (reference sequence). The CDR3 runs 16 residues. The CDR3: CASSYIAGHSNQPQHF. CDR3 nucleotide sequence: TGTGCCAGCAGTTATATCGCAGGACATAGCAATCAGCCCCAGCATTTT.